This T cell receptor (beta chain) was profiled in a study of T cells in Graves' hyperthyroidism and ophthalmopathy. Using RNA transcripts as the source, TCR beta CDR3 regions were amplified. TCR CDR3 underwent first-round RT-PCR with the HTBI primer set. A single record per CDR3 protein comes from TCRdb applying MiXCR to the multiplex PCR reads. Found here are 600,000 or so distinct CDR3 sequences, 15% to 20% of them singletons; the top ten hold 3% to 4%. Per the germline V gene, CDR1 is DFQATT and CDR2 is SNEGSKA (reference sequence). The ends were cut back, 3 bases at V and 1 base at J, with 16 bases in the middle. The CDR3 extends over 15 amino acids.

This rearrangement joins TRBV20-1 to TRBJ2-7; no firm D call. The sample taken for sequencing was blood. This clonotype originated in a young woman with Graves' hyperthyroidism. The CDR3 sequence is CSASLGFTTSYEQYF. CDR3 DNA: TGCAGTGCTAGTCTCGGTTTCACGACGTCCTACGAGCAGTACTTC.